These 2 T cell receptor beta chains were sequenced from one sample in a study of response to subunit inactivated influenza vaccine (dated by TCRdb to between 2018 and 2020). Libraries were made using RT-PCR. Sequencing relied on an Illumina HiSeq 2500. Clones were called with MiXCR by TCRdb after fastp trimmed the public reads at Q25, and only in-frame beta chains were retained. Here each entry gathers all rows of one CDR3 protein and keeps the most common genes and DNA. The sample table shows almost 600,000 distinct CDR3 sequences, and approximately 14% are seen once. Over 8.5% of the sample goes to the ten largest clones. The starting material was PBMCs from blood, obtained 12 days after vaccination. These receptors were obtained from a man aged 50 to 60 who received an inactivated influenza vaccine. Donor details come from another sample of the same person, matched by shared clones.

The chain is built from TRBV29-1 and TRBJ2-3, with D possibly matching TRBD2 (6 bases). CDR3 length: 15 residues. Trimming left V 7 bases short and J 2 bases short, with 19 bases between. Germline lookup yields CDR1 SQVTM and CDR2 ANQGSEA. The chain's CDR3 is CSAARGSGDTDTQYF. The CDR3 nucleotides are TGCAGCGCCGCGCGGGGAAGTGGGGACACAGATACGCAGTATTTT.

This clonotype was recorded a few times. The chain is built from TRBV20-1 and TRBJ1-6, with D unresolved. Germline V gives CDR1 DFQATT, CDR2 SNEGSKA (reference sequence). The CDR3 spans 16 residues. Trimming left V 1 base short and J 5 bases short, with 15 bases between. The DNA of the CDR3 is TGCAGTGCTAGAGCGACGGCGGCGGGAAATAATTCACCCCTCCACTTT. This gives the protein CSARATAAGNNSPLHF.